This is a list of T cell receptor beta chains from one sample in a study of identical twins. TCRdb ran MiXCR on the 5' RACE reads and lists one entry per CDR3 protein. The sample lists around 530,000 distinct CDR3 sequences, approximately 14% occurring once. The same sample was also studied in work on yellow fever vaccine responses in identical twins.

The specimen was CD4+ T cells sorted from blood. These receptors were taken from a woman aged 18 to 35 in good health. Both conserved end residues are part of each CDR3. Each record gives: D gene, V gene, clone size, J gene, CDR3 protein, CDR3 DNA. A D gene is named only where the DNA matches it firmly. Size is omitted from some rows. Given values are once, few, many or a class for expanded clones.

.	TRBV5-1	few	TRBJ2-2	CASSLVPPRDTGELFF	TGCGCCAGCAGCTTGGTTCCGCCTAGGGACACCGGGGAGCTGTTTTTT
TRBD2	TRBV11-2	few	TRBJ2-3	CASSLGAGGPSDTQYF	TGTGCCAGCAGCTTAGGTGCGGGGGGGCCGTCAGATACGCAGTATTTT
.	TRBV6-2/TRBV6-3	few	TRBJ2-5	CVDTYRQTAEKYF	TGTGTCGACACTTACCGGCAGACAGCGGAGAAGTACTTC
TRBD2	TRBV6-1	.	TRBJ2-1	CASSVAGEPYNEQFF	TGTGCCAGCAGTGTAGCGGGAGAGCCCTACAATGAGCAGTTCTTC
.	TRBV28	few	TRBJ1-3	CASSNPGTGNTIYF	TGTGCCAGCAGTAACCCGGGGACTGGAAACACCATATATTTT
TRBD2	TRBV29-1	.	TRBJ2-4	CSVQLAGGLAKNIQYF	TGCAGCGTTCAACTAGCGGGGGGCTTAGCCAAAAACATTCAGTACTTC
TRBD2	TRBV7-9	.	TRBJ2-5	CASSLASGGSWETQYF	TGTGCCAGCAGCTTAGCGAGTGGCGGGAGTTGGGAGACCCAGTACTTC
TRBD2	TRBV2	.	TRBJ2-1	CASSEGRDYYNEQFF	TGTGCCAGCAGTGAGGGAAGGGACTACTACAATGAGCAGTTCTTC
.	TRBV20-1	few	TRBJ1-1	CSASPGTEAFF	TGCAGTGCTAGTCCGGGGACTGAAGCTTTCTTT
TRBD2	TRBV5-1	many	TRBJ2-3	CASSVGSSGSTDTQYF	TGCGCCAGCAGCGTTGGGTCTAGCGGAAGCACAGATACGCAGTATTTT
.	TRBV10-1	once	TRBJ2-1	CASSGDGLASGSYNEQFF	TGCGCCAGCAGTGGGGATGGGTTGGCCTCCGGGTCCTACAATGAGCAGTTCTTC
.	TRBV7-7	.	TRBJ2-5	CASSFAEQETQYF	TGTGCCAGCAGCTTCGCAGAGCAAGAGACCCAGTACTTC
TRBD2	TRBV4-1	few	TRBJ2-2	CASSHTSAGLNTGELFF	TGCGCCAGCAGCCACACCTCAGCGGGGTTGAACACCGGGGAGCTGTTTTTT
TRBD1	TRBV5-6	few	TRBJ2-1	CASSATGTAEYNEQFF	TGTGCCAGCAGCGCCACCGGGACAGCAGAATACAATGAGCAGTTCTTC
.	TRBV4-1	few	TRBJ1-1	CASSQDALGGTEAFF	TGCGCCAGCAGCCAAGATGCCCTTGGGGGAACTGAAGCTTTCTTT
.	TRBV20-1	.	TRBJ2-5	CSATPGETQYF	TGCAGTGCGACCCCGGGGGAGACCCAGTACTTC
TRBD1	TRBV5-1	few	TRBJ2-1	CASNLQGANEQFF	TGCGCCAGCAACTTACAGGGGGCCAATGAGCAGTTCTTC
.	TRBV29-1	.	TRBJ2-5	CSGAGGGETQYF	TGCAGCGGGGCGGGTGGGGGAGAGACCCAGTACTTC
.	TRBV3-1	few	TRBJ1-2	CASSQDQGGYGYTF	TGTGCCAGCAGCCAAGATCAAGGGGGCTATGGCTACACCTTC
.	TRBV5-1	once	TRBJ2-7	CASSPSGLYNEQYF	TGCGCCAGCTCACCCTCTGGGCTGTATAATGAGCAGTACTTC
.	TRBV29-1	few	TRBJ1-2	CSVEPQAGYGYTF	TGCAGCGTTGAGCCCCAAGCGGGCTATGGCTACACCTTC
.	TRBV5-1	.	TRBJ2-3	CASSLHGSSTDTQYF	TGCGCCAGCAGCTTACACGGATCTAGCACAGATACGCAGTATTTT
TRBD1	TRBV13	.	TRBJ2-7	CASSFRTGLGEQYF	TGTGCCAGCAGCTTTCGGACAGGGTTGGGAGAGCAGTACTTC